This entry lists 28 T cell receptor beta chains sequenced from one sample in a study of T cells after yellow fever vaccination. A single record per CDR3 protein comes from TCRdb applying MiXCR to the 5' RACE reads. The sample lists a few hundred thousand distinct CDR3 sequences, about 7% occurring once. Sequencing used CD4+ T cells sorted from PBMCs, obtained on the day of the yellow fever booster vaccination. The receptor set was obtained from a man aged 30-40 years who received the YFV17D yellow fever vaccine.

The chain joins TRBV11-2 to TRBJ2-1; D is unclear. V lost 0 bases and J 0 bases, leaving 12 bases between the germline ends. The CDR3 is 17 amino acids. CDR1 is SGHAT, CDR2 FQNNGV, per germline. The DNA of the CDR3 is TGTGCCAGCAGCTTAGAACCCAGGCGGAACTCCTACAATGAGCAGTTCTTC. This encodes CASSLEPRRNSYNEQFF.

This clonotype showed up many times. The J gene is TRBJ2-3, the V gene TRBV24-1; 9 positions agree with TRBD2. The germline V gene has CDR1 KGHDR and CDR2 SFDVKD. The CDR3 has 16 amino acids. Losses at the gene ends were 2 bases for V and 3 bases for J; bases not matched to a gene: 5. CDR3 sequence: CATSDSSGGRTDTQYF. CDR3 nucleotide sequence: TGTGCCACCAGTGATTCAAGCGGGGGGAGGACAGATACGCAGTATTTT.

This clonotype was seen ten or more times. J is TRBJ2-5 and V is TRBV20-1; D might be TRBD2 (6 bases). The V end lost 5 bases, the J end lost 4 bases, and 17 bases lay between the germline ends. The CDR3 covers 14 residues. CDR1 DFQATT and CDR2 SNEGSKA come from the germline V gene (reference sequence). This CDR3 reads CSAPRPGGGETQYF. In DNA, the CDR3 is TGCAGTGCTCCGCGACCCGGGGGTGGAGAGACCCAGTACTTC.

This clonotype was seen a few times. The chain uses TRBV20-1 and TRBJ2-6, with D possibly TRBD2 on 5 matching bases. This CDR3 contains 15 residues. Trimming left V 6 bases short and J 2 bases short, with 14 bases between. Per germline, CDR1 DFQATT and CDR2 SNEGSKA (reference sequence). The CDR3 sequence is CSANNRGTGANVLTF. CDR3 sequence (DNA): TGCAGTGCGAACAACCGAGGGACTGGGGCCAACGTCCTGACTTTC.

This clonotype was seen a few times. The chain employs TRBV20-1 and TRBJ2-3; TRBD2 agrees at 8 bases. Germline V CDR1 and CDR2: DFQATT, SNEGSKA (reference sequence). The CDR3 contains 13 residues. V lost 5 bases, J lost 11 bases, and 12 bases stayed unmatched. The CDR3 spells CSADSERERKQYF. CDR3 sequence (DNA): TGCAGTGCTGACTCGGAGCGGGAGAGAAAGCAGTATTTT.

This clonotype was seen more than once but under ten times. J is TRBJ1-2 and V is TRBV20-1; TRBD1 matches 9 bases. Germline CDR1 DFQATT, CDR2 SNEGSKA (reference sequence). V trimming: 3 bases; J trimming: 8 bases; junction bases outside the gene matches: 10. CDR3 size: 14 residues. The CDR3 DNA sequence: TGCAGTGCTAGGGGCCTACAGGGGGCGCGAGGCTACACCTTC. It encodes CSARGLQGARGYTF.

J is TRBJ2-7 and V is TRBV5-4, with 8 positions matching TRBD2. The CDR3 runs to 15 residues. The germline V gene encodes CDR1 SGHNT and CDR2 YYREEE (reference sequence). J gave up 2 bases and V 4 bases, and 8 bases lay outside the gene matches. For the CDR3, the DNA is TGTGCCAGCAGCAAGACTAGCGCGACCACCTACGAGCAGTACTTC. Amino acids: CASSKTSATTYEQYF. The full variable domain, rest sourced from reference TRBV5-4 and TRBJ2-7, is ETGVTQSPTHLIKTRGQQVTLRCSSQSGHNTVSWYQQALGQGPQFIFQYYREEENGRGNFPPRFSGLQFPNYSSELNVNALELDDSALYLCASSKTSATTYEQYFGPGTRLTVT.

With regard to this clonotype: The CDR3 does not close with the conserved phenylalanine or tryptophan, likely indicating a read error. The V call is TRBV6-2 or TRBV6-3, the J call TRBJ2-7, with D hard to call. This CDR3 contains 14 residues. The germline V gene has CDR1 MNHEY and CDR2 SVGEGT. Trimming shortened V by 7 bases and J by 0 bases, and 13 bases separated the two germline ends. CDR3 nucleotides: TGTGCCAGCAAGCTGGGTTCCACCTCCTACGAGCAGTACTAC. Translation: CASKLGSTSYEQYY.

The chain joins TRBV10-1 to TRBJ2-5; D not certain. Germline lookup yields CDR1 WNHNN and CDR2 SYGVQD (reference sequence). V was shortened by 2 bases and J by 1 base, with 8 bases between the two germline ends. This CDR3 contains 14 residues. This CDR3 reads CASSEAGSQETQYF. In DNA, the CDR3 is TGCGCCAGCAGTGAGGCAGGCTCCCAAGAGACCCAGTACTTC.

The chain links TRBV5-6 to TRBJ2-4; D ambiguous. This CDR3 region has 14 residues. CDR1 is SGHDT, CDR2 YYEEEE, per germline. V was pared by 4 bases and J by 9 bases, with 17 bases between. Here the CDR3 DNA reads TGTGCCAGCAGCCTACGTATGCAAAACGGCATTCAGTACTTC. It is translated as CASSLRMQNGIQYF.

This clonotype was counted between two and nine times. The rearrangement links TRBV7-2 to TRBJ2-1; a weak D match, TRBD2 (5 bases). The ends were cut back, 1 base at V and 6 bases at J, with 16 bases in the middle. The CDR3 sequence is 16 residues long. Germline-derived CDR1 and CDR2 are SGHTA and FQGNSA. CDR3 DNA sequence: TGTGCCAGCAGCTTAGGGTCGGGGAGAGTCGCCAATGAGCAGTTCTTC. Encoded protein: CASSLGSGRVANEQFF.

This clonotype was picked up a small number of times. The chain has TRBV7-2 and TRBJ2-2; a possible D gene is TRBD2 (5 bases). From germline, CDR1 is SGHTA and CDR2 FQGNSA. This CDR3 region has 16 residues. Trimming removed 2 bases at V and 0 bases at J, with 10 bases between. The DNA of the CDR3 is TGTGCCAGCAGCTTATCCCGGGGAGCGAACACCGGGGAGCTGTTTTTT. Translating it yields CASSLSRGANTGELFF.

The chain couples TRBV5-6 to TRBJ1-1; no clear D gene. CDR1 is SGHDT, CDR2 YYEEEE, per germline. V lost 3 bases, J lost 3 bases, and 12 bases lay in between. This CDR3 has 14 residues. CDR3 amino acids: CASSYGYGDTEAFF. DNA of the CDR3: TGTGCCAGCAGCTATGGATATGGGGACACTGAAGCTTTCTTT.

The rearrangement joins TRBV5-6 to TRBJ2-2; D may be TRBD2 (5 bases). The CDR3 covers 15 residues. Per the germline V gene, CDR1 is SGHDT and CDR2 is YYEEEE. The ends were cut back, 3 bases at V and 6 bases at J, with 15 bases in the middle. As DNA, the CDR3 is TGTGCCAGCAGCTCGGGGTCGTGGGCGGCCGGGGAGCTGTTTTTT. Translation gives CASSSGSWAAGELFF.

At least ten counts were recorded for this clonotype. The chain combines TRBV28 with TRBJ2-2; D may be TRBD2 (6 bases). The V gene lost 3 bases and the J gene lost 1 base, with 9 bases spanning the gap. The germline V gene encodes CDR1 MDHEN and CDR2 SYDVKM. CDR3 length: 15 residues. CDR3 loop: CASSFVGGNTGELFF. In DNA form, the CDR3 reads TGTGCCAGCAGTTTCGTCGGGGGGAACACCGGGGAGCTGTTTTTT.

Many counts were recorded for this clonotype. V gene TRBV20-1 combines with J gene TRBJ2-1; D unresolved. Germline V gene data show CDR1 as DFQATT and CDR2 as SNEGSKA (reference sequence). The CDR3 is made up of 14 amino acids. V lost 5 bases to trimming and J lost 0 bases, with 11 bases between them. CDR3 amino acids: CSAQTASSYNEQFF. The DNA of the CDR3 is TGCAGTGCTCAGACCGCCAGCTCCTACAATGAGCAGTTCTTC.

Many counts were recorded for this clonotype. The chain links TRBV5-1 to TRBJ2-7; 7 nucleotides align to TRBD1. After removal of 4 bases from V and 4 bases from J, the junction contained 8 bases not matched to a gene. Germline V gene lookup returns CDR1 SGHRS and CDR2 YFSETQ. The CDR3 runs to 14 residues. The CDR3 coding sequence is TGCGCCAGCAGCACGACAGGGCTCCCGTACGAGCAGTACTTC. Its translation is CASSTTGLPYEQYF.

This clonotype was seen a handful of times. This chain uses TRBV6-2 or TRBV6-3 with TRBJ2-1; TRBD2 aligns across 14 bases. In germline, CDR1 is MNHEY, CDR2 SVGEGT. V shed 4 bases and J 4 bases; nucleotides not matched to a gene: 6. The CDR3 runs to 17 residues. The chain's CDR3 is CASSLSGLAGAYNEQFF. The CDR3 DNA sequence: TGTGCCAGCAGTTTGTCGGGACTAGCGGGAGCGTACAATGAGCAGTTCTTC.

The gene calls are TRBV20-1 and TRBJ2-3, with 7 bases fitting TRBD2. This CDR3 has 14 residues. Germline loops: CDR1 DFQATT, CDR2 SNEGSKA (reference sequence). Trimming cost V 5 bases and J 4 bases; bases outside gene matches: 9. For the CDR3, the DNA is TGCAGTGCTGGAGGGAGGGCCGGGGCAGATACGCAGTATTTT. Amino acids: CSAGGRAGADTQYF.

As DNA, the CDR3 is TGTGCCAGCAGCTTAAGTCCCCCACCATACAATGAGCAGTTCTTC. Amino acids: CASSLSPPPYNEQFF. The chain recombines TRBV7-3 with TRBJ2-1; unclear D gene. The CDR3 runs 15 residues. With 1 base removed from V and 4 bases from J, the gap between germline ends came to 11 bases. Germline loops: CDR1 SGHTA, CDR2 FQGTGA.

The chain has TRBV5-4 and TRBJ2-5; perhaps TRBD2 as D (7 bases). In germline, CDR1 is SGHNT, CDR2 YYREEE (reference sequence). The CDR3 sequence is 14 residues long. V was trimmed by 1 base and J by 7 bases, leaving 14 bases between them. CDR3 DNA sequence: TGTGCCAGCAGCTTGTGGGAAGGGGGGGGGACCCAGTACTTC. Translated, it gives CASSLWEGGGTQYF. Supplemented by reference TRBV5-4 and TRBJ2-5, the full variable domain reads ETGVTQSPTHLIKTRGQQVTLRCSSQSGHNTVSWYQQALGQGPQFIFQYYREEENGRGNFPPRFSGLQFPNYSSELNVNALELDDSALYLCASSLWEGGGTQYFGPGTRLLVL.

This clonotype was counted at least ten times. The chain carries TRBV7-9 and TRBJ2-7; a possible D gene is TRBD1 (5 bases). The ends were cut back, 2 bases at V and 2 bases at J, with 7 bases in the middle. Per germline, CDR1 SEHNR and CDR2 FQNEAQ (reference sequence). There are 13 residues in the CDR3. The CDR3 is CASSLRQTYEQYF. CDR3 coding DNA: TGTGCCAGCAGCTTAAGACAGACCTACGAGCAGTACTTC.

This clonotype was observed many times. The J gene is TRBJ2-7, the V gene TRBV6-2 or TRBV6-3; no firm D call. CDR1 and CDR2 (germline): MNHEY, SVGEGT. The CDR3 has 16 residues. The V end was cut by 7 bases, the J end by 5 bases, with 24 bases between. This CDR3 is CASTTEYRASKHEQYF. The CDR3 DNA sequence: TGTGCCAGCACGACTGAATACCGGGCGTCTAAACACGAGCAGTACTTC.

The V gene is TRBV12-3 or TRBV12-4, the J gene TRBJ2-2; 7 bases align to TRBD1. There are 13 residues in the CDR3. Germline trimming cut 5 bases from V and 7 bases from J; bases unmatched to any gene: 4. The CDR3 DNA reads as TGTGCCAGCAGTCCACAGGGGATCGGGGAGCTGTTTTTT. It specifies CASSPQGIGELFF.

This clonotype was observed many times. The genes are TRBV28 and TRBJ2-3; TRBD2 agrees at 13 bases. CDR1 is MDHEN, CDR2 SYDVKM, per germline. V lost 5 bases, J lost 0 bases, and 5 bases stayed unmatched. The CDR3 extends over 17 amino acids. The CDR3 spells CASSRTSGSRSTDTQYF. The CDR3 DNA follows: TGTGCCAGCAGTCGGACTAGCGGGAGTAGGAGCACAGATACGCAGTATTTT. The full variable domain, completed using reference TRBV28 and TRBJ2-3, is DVKVTQSSRYLVKRTGEKVFLECVQDMDHENMFWYRQDPGLGLRLIYFSYDVKMKEKGDIPEGYSVSREKKERFSLILESASTNQTSMYLCASSRTSGSRSTDTQYFGPGTRLTVL.

The genes are TRBV9 and TRBJ2-1; D is ambiguous. The V gene lost 2 bases and the J gene lost 3 bases, with 9 bases spanning the gap. Germline V gene sequence: CDR1 SGDLS, CDR2 YYNGEE. The CDR3 contains 14 residues. CDR3 protein: CASSVDMFYNEQFF. The CDR3 DNA reads as TGTGCCAGCAGCGTTGACATGTTCTACAATGAGCAGTTCTTC.

This clonotype was counted many times. The rearrangement uses TRBV5-6 and TRBJ2-4; 7 nucleotides line up with TRBD2. CDR3 length: 15 residues. The V segment lost 4 bases and the J segment 2 bases; nucleotides outside the gene matches: 6. In germline, CDR1 is SGHDT, CDR2 YYEEEE. CDR3 region: CASSGLGGTKNIQYF. The CDR3 nucleotides are TGTGCCAGCAGCGGCCTGGGGGGGACCAAAAACATTCAGTACTTC.

The chain employs TRBV11-2 and TRBJ2-1; 8 bases match TRBD2. Germline V gives CDR1 SGHAT, CDR2 FQNNGV. Trimming removed 2 bases from V and 2 bases from J; junction bases left unmatched: 11. The CDR3 is 18 residues long. CDR3 amino acids: CASSLITRAGGTYNEQFF. Here the CDR3 DNA reads TGTGCCAGCAGCTTAATCACTCGGGCGGGAGGTACCTACAATGAGCAGTTCTTC. The full variable domain, its missing parts supplied by reference TRBV11-2 and TRBJ2-1, is EAGVAQSPRYKIIEKRQSVAFWCNPISGHATLYWYQQILGQGPKLLIQFQNNGVVDDSQLPKDRFSAERLKGVDSTLKIQPAKLEDSAVYLCASSLITRAGGTYNEQFFGPGTRLTVL.